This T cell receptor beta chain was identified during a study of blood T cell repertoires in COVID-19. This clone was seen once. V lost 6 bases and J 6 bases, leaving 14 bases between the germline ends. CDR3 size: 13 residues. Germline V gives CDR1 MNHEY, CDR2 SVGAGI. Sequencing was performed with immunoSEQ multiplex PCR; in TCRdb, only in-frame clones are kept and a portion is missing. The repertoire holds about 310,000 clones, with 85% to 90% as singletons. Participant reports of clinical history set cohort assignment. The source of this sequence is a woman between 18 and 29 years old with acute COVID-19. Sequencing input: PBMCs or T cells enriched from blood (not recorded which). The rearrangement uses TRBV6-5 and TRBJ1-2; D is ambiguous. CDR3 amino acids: CASSQSGIHGYTF. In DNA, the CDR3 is TGTGCCAGCAGCCAATCGGGGATTCATGGCTACACCTTC.